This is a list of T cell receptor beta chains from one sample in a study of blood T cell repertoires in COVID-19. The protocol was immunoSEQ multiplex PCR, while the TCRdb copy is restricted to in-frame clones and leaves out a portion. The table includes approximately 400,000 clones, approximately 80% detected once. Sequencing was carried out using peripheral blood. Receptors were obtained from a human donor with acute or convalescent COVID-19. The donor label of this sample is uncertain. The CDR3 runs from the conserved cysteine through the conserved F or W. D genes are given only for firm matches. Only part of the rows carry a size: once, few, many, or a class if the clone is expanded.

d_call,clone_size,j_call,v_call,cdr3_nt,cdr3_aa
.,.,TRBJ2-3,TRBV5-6,TGTGCCAGCAGCTTGGCGGTCGCATTAGATACGCAGTATTTT,CASSLAVALDTQYF
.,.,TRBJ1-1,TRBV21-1,TGTGCCAGCAGCAATAGGCACAGTTACACTGAAGCTTTCTTT,CASSNRHSYTEAFF
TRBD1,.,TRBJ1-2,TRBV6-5,TGTGCCAGCAGCCCCGGGACAGGTCTCTATGGCTACACCTTC,CASSPGTGLYGYTF
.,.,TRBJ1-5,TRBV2,TGTGCCAGCACCACGGGACTCCATCAGCCCCAGCATTTT,CASTTGLHQPQHF
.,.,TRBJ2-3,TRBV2,TGTGCCAGCAGCCGAAAGGGGTCCCACACAGATACGCAGTATTTT,CASSRKGSHTDTQYF
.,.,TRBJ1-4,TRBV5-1,TGCGCCAGCAGCAGGGAGGCTAATGAAAAACTGTTTTTT,CASSREANEKLFF
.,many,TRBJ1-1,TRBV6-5,TGTGCCAGCAGCTCCATCATGCGGCACACTGAAGCTTTCTTT,CASSSIMRHTEAFF
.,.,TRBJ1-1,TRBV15,TGTGCCACCAGCAGAGATTGGGGGGACACTGAAGCTTTCTTT,CATSRDWGDTEAFF
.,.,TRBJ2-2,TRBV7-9,TGTGCCGCACGGGGTGACGGCACCGGGGAGCTGTTTTTT,CAARGDGTGELFF
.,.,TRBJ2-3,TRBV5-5,TGTGCCAGCAGCCCAGACACAGATACGCAGTATTTT,CASSPDTDTQYF
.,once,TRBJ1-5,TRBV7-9,TGTGCCAGCAGCTTTGCGGGGGCGCGTCAGCCCCAGCATTTT,CASSFAGARQPQHF
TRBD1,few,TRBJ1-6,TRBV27,TGTGCCAGCAGTTCCCCCCGGACAGGAGGAGTTTCACCCCTCCACTTT,CASSSPRTGGVSPLHF